These 24 T cell receptor beta chains share one sample of origin, sequenced in a study of response to subunit inactivated influenza vaccine. TCRdb itself ran the RT-PCR reads through MiXCR, one entry per CDR3 protein. The sample lists 500,000 or so distinct CDR3 sequences; approximately 10% were seen once. Here the sequenced sample was PBMCs from blood, taken more than 35 days after vaccination. The receptors were gathered from a man aged 50 to 59 who received an inactivated influenza vaccine.

This chain connects TRBV6-5 to TRBJ2-1, with D perhaps TRBD1 (6 bases). The CDR3 is 12 amino acids. Germline V gives CDR1 MNHEY, CDR2 SVGAGI. The V end was cut by 2 bases, the J end by 9 bases, with 8 bases between. CDR3 coding DNA: TGTGCCAGCAGTTACCTCAGGGGTGAGCAGTTCTTC. Amino acid sequence: CASSYLRGEQFF.

V and J are TRBV20-1 and TRBJ2-7; 8 bases align to TRBD1. This CDR3 is built from 15 residues. Per germline, CDR1 DFQATT and CDR2 SNEGSKA (reference sequence). After removal of 2 bases from V and 3 bases from J, the junction contained 9 bases not matched to a gene. The CDR3 DNA sequence: TGCAGTGCTAGACCCCCGACAGGGGTGTTCTACGAGCAGTACTTC. Encoded protein: CSARPPTGVFYEQYF.

This sequence joins TRBV10-3 and TRBJ2-7; D is perhaps TRBD2 (6 bases). From germline, CDR1 is ENHRY and CDR2 SYGVKD. This CDR3 comprises 14 residues. Trimming shortened V by 2 bases and J by 0 bases, and 8 bases separated the two germline ends. The CDR3 reads CAISERGTSYEQYF. The CDR3 DNA is TGTGCCATCAGTGAGCGGGGGACCTCCTACGAGCAGTACTTC.

This clonotype has only a few counts. V gene TRBV6-5 combines with J gene TRBJ2-5; D is unresolved. Germline values: CDR1 MNHEY, CDR2 SVGAGI. Trimming cost V 0 bases and J 4 bases, with 12 bases left between them. The CDR3 loop spans 15 amino acids. The CDR3 here is CASSYSAQWVETQYF. The CDR3 nucleotides read TGTGCCAGCAGTTACTCCGCGCAATGGGTAGAGACCCAGTACTTC.

The chain links TRBV29-1 to TRBJ1-2, with 9 bases matching TRBD1. J lost 8 bases, V lost 7 bases, and 5 bases had no gene match. CDR1 is SQVTM and CDR2 is ANQGSEA in the germline V gene. CDR3 length: 11 residues. The CDR3 nucleotides are TGCAGCGCCGGGACAGGGAACGGCTACACCTTC. It codes for CSAGTGNGYTF.

About this clonotype itself: A much larger clone differs from this one at a single base, so this may be a read error. This chain links TRBV5-1 with TRBJ1-1, with 7 bases matching TRBD1. Per germline, CDR1 SGHRS and CDR2 YFSETQ. This CDR3 is 13 amino acids long. CDR3 sequence reads: CATKYRGDTEASF. CDR3 nucleotides: TGCGCCACCAAATACAGGGGAGACACTGAAGCTTCCTTT.

This clonotype was found a few times. This chain uses TRBV6-4 with TRBJ1-1; no clear D gene. The CDR3 has 13 residues. CDR1 and CDR2 from the germline V gene are MRHNA and SNTAGT. Trimming took 6 bases from V and 0 from J, leaving 8 bases between them. The CDR3 region has the DNA TGTGCCAGCAGGTTAGGGTTGAACACTGAAGCTTTCTTT. This translates into CASRLGLNTEAFF.

The V and J genes are TRBV5-1 and TRBJ1-1, with D hard to call. Germline-derived CDR1 and CDR2 are SGHRS and YFSETQ. The V end lost 5 bases, the J end lost 7 bases, and 15 bases lay between the germline ends. The CDR3 is 13 residues long. The CDR3 region has the DNA TGCGCCAGCAGAAACATCGGAGGGATTGAAGCTTTCTTT. Residues: CASRNIGGIEAFF.

The V gene is TRBV28, the J gene TRBJ2-1, with D tentatively TRBD1 (5 bases). V lost 2 bases to trimming and J lost 1 base, with 12 bases between them. Germline V gene sequence: CDR1 MDHEN, CDR2 SYDVKM. The CDR3 runs 16 residues. The CDR3 loop reads CASSLHTGSSYNEQFF. Written as DNA, the CDR3 is TGTGCCAGCAGTTTACACACAGGCAGTTCCTACAATGAGCAGTTCTTC.

This clonotype was picked up a small number of times. The rearrangement links TRBV6-5 to TRBJ1-2; 10 bases map to TRBD1. The CDR3 extends over 15 amino acids. V shed 7 bases, J shed 8 bases, and the junction held 13 bases outside the gene matches. Germline V CDR1 and CDR2: MNHEY, SVGAGI. The CDR3 sequence is CASNSGTGALYGYTF. In nucleotides, the CDR3 is TGTGCCAGCAATTCCGGGACAGGGGCCCTTTACGGCTACACCTTC.

This clonotype was counted only a few times. V gene TRBV4-3 combines with J gene TRBJ2-1, with TRBD2 identical over 9 bases. Germline V CDR1 and CDR2: LGHNA, YSLEER. The CDR3 covers 18 residues. Losses at the gene ends were 0 bases for V and 1 base for J; bases not matched to a gene: 7. In DNA form, the CDR3 reads TGCGCCAGCAGCCAAGATCCAGCGGGGGGCTTATCCTACAATGAGCAGTTCTTC. It is translated as CASSQDPAGGLSYNEQFF.

The CDR3 loop is CASEGGSGDTQYF. Written as DNA, the CDR3 is TGTGCCAGTGAAGGGGGGTCAGGGGATACGCAGTATTTT. The rearrangement joins TRBV9 to TRBJ2-3, with D perhaps given as TRBD1 or TRBD2 (6 bases each). Germline V gene lookup returns CDR1 SGDLS and CDR2 YYNGEE. With 8 bases removed from V and 6 bases from J, the gap between germline ends came to 16 bases. The CDR3 spans 13 residues.

The rearrangement joins TRBV7-2 to TRBJ1-4; D is ambiguous. The CDR3 sequence is 15 residues long. Between the trimmed V and J ends, which lost 3 bases and 5 bases, there was a span of 13 bases. Germline loops: CDR1 SGHTA, CDR2 FQGNSA. The CDR3 region has the DNA TGTGCCAGCAGCTTCGGTCCGGGCCTCAATGAAAAACTGTTTTTT. Translation: CASSFGPGLNEKLFF.

The chain combines TRBV29-1 with TRBJ2-1; D not resolved. This CDR3 spans 11 amino acids. The germline gives CDR1 SQVTM, CDR2 ANQGSEA. Trimming removed 7 bases from V and 6 bases from J, with 10 bases in between. Here the CDR3 DNA reads TGCAGCGGGCGACTGGGCAATGAGCAGTTCTTC. It translates to CSGRLGNEQFF.

This clonotype was detected a few times. The chain is built from TRBV11-3 and TRBJ2-7; the D gene is possibly TRBD2 (6 bases). The germline gives CDR1 SGHNT, CDR2 YENEEA. This CDR3 spans 14 amino acids. V dropped 5 bases and J dropped 1 base, with 12 bases sitting between them. CDR3 protein: CASSPGGGSYEQYF. The CDR3 DNA sequence: TGTGCCAGCAGCCCCGGGGGTGGATCCTACGAGCAGTACTTC.

This clonotype occurred many times. The rearrangement links TRBV20-1 to TRBJ2-3; TRBD2 might be the D (6 bases). Germline V gene sequence: CDR1 DFQATT, CDR2 SNEGSKA (reference sequence). This CDR3 comprises 14 residues. Trimming cost V 1 base and J 0 bases, with 8 bases left between them. The DNA for the CDR3 is TGCAGTGCTAGAGGGAGCGGGAGCACAGATACGCAGTATTTT. Residues: CSARGSGSTDTQYF.

This clonotype has a handful of counts. The CDR3 protein is CASSSQDYSYEQYF. DNA of the CDR3: TGTGCCAGCAGCTCCCAGGACTACTCCTACGAGCAGTACTTC. The J gene is TRBJ2-7, the V gene TRBV7-8; D is perhaps TRBD2 (6 bases). The CDR3 consists of 14 residues. Trimming left V 4 bases short and J 0 bases short, with 10 bases between. CDR1 is SGHVS, CDR2 FQNEAQ, per germline.

This clonotype was seen many times. The chain carries TRBV7-2 and TRBJ2-2; 12 bases are a match to TRBD2. The CDR3 has 17 residues. Germline values: CDR1 SGHTA, CDR2 FQGNSA. Trimming took 1 base from V and 6 from J; bases not matched to a gene: 6. For the CDR3, the DNA is TGTGCCAGCAGCTTAGTCGCTAGCGGGAGGGCCGCCGGGGAGCTGTTTTTT. This codes for CASSLVASGRAAGELFF.

The CDR3, as DNA: TGCGCCAGCGCGAGGGACCAAGAGACCCAGTACTTC. This encodes CASARDQETQYF. The V gene is TRBV5-1, the J gene TRBJ2-5, with a possible D match to TRBD2 (5 bases). Germline-derived CDR1 and CDR2 are SGHRS and YFSETQ. The CDR3 loop spans 12 amino acids. V was shortened by 7 bases and J by 0 bases, with 7 bases between the two germline ends. Full variable domain (rest looked up from reference TRBV5-1 and TRBJ2-5): KAGVTQTPRYLIKTRGQQVTLSCSPISGHRSVSWYQQTPGQGLQFLFEYFSETQRNKGNFPGRFSGRQFSNSRSEMNVSTLELGDSALYLCASARDQETQYFGPGTRLLVL.

This clonotype was seen at least ten times. The J gene is TRBJ1-5, the V gene TRBV12-3 or TRBV12-4; D remains ambiguous. The CDR3 is 14 amino acids. V gave up 6 bases and J gave up 1 base, with 10 bases separating them. This CDR3 is CASSLLGSNQPQHF. The CDR3 DNA reads TGTGCCAGCAGCTTGTTGGGGAGCAATCAGCCCCAGCATTTT.

V usage is TRBV6-1 and J usage is TRBJ2-1, with D tentatively TRBD1 (6 bases). Per germline, CDR1 MNHNS and CDR2 SASEGT. The germline V and J ends were trimmed by 7 bases and 3 bases, with 13 bases remaining between them. The CDR3 covers 14 residues. CDR3 in amino acids: CASNKGQIYNEQFF. CDR3 nucleotides: TGTGCCAGCAACAAGGGACAAATCTACAATGAGCAGTTCTTC.

V is TRBV18 and J is TRBJ2-7; D is undetermined. The germline V gene has CDR1 KGHSH and CDR2 LQKENI. This CDR3 region has 14 residues. Trimming took off 4 bases at V and 6 bases at J, with 16 bases between the two ends. In DNA, the CDR3 is TGTGCCAGCTCACGAAACCTCGGCCGGAGCGAGCAGTACTTC. Residues: CASSRNLGRSEQYF. Full variable domain (missing parts from reference TRBV18 and TRBJ2-7): NAGVMQNPRHLVRRRGQEARLRCSPMKGHSHVYWYRQLPEEGLKFMVYLQKENIIDESGMPKERFSAEFPKEGPSILRIQQVVRGDSAAYFCASSRNLGRSEQYFGPGTRLTVT.

Many counts were recorded for this clonotype. CDR3 sequence reads: CASSLTKGEQYF. CDR3 in DNA: TGTGCCAGCAGTTTAACGAAGGGCGAGCAGTACTTC. V usage is TRBV12-3 or TRBV12-4 and J usage is TRBJ2-7, with no clear D. This CDR3 region has 12 residues. Trimming removed 2 bases from V and 6 bases from J, with 8 bases in between.

This clonotype was seen repeatedly, ten times or more. The chain has TRBV6-1 and TRBJ2-2, with D unresolved. V dropped 6 bases and J dropped 5 bases, with 10 bases sitting between them. CDR1 MNHNS and CDR2 SASEGT come from the germline V gene. The CDR3 is made up of 13 amino acids. The CDR3 DNA follows: TGTGCCAGCAGCCCGGTGGGGACCGGGGAGCTGTTTTTT. It yields the protein CASSPVGTGELFF.